This T cell receptor (beta chain) originates from a study of glioma-infiltrating T cells after dendritic cell vaccination. As for the study in general: The vaccine used monocyte-derived dendritic cells pulsed overnight with autologous tumor lysate. At biweekly intervals, patients got three intradermal dendritic cell vaccine injections.

The V gene's germline CDR1 is LGHNA and CDR2 YNFKEQ. There are 16 residues in the CDR3. Trimming took off 6 bases at V and 0 bases at J, with 18 bases between the two ends. The PCR used 60 V beta and 13 J beta primers. Only in-frame clones appear in the TCRdb table, and some are missing; sequencing was by immunoSEQ multiplex PCR. The sample holds 71,000 or so clones; around 81% are singletons and the top ten take 7.9%. This TCR derives from a human donor with glioblastoma. The specimen comprised blood, sampled before dendritic cell vaccination. This chain connects TRBV4-2 to TRBJ2-7; TRBD2 might be the D (5 bases). The CDR3 loop reads CASSPIGGRGSYEQYF. The CDR3 DNA reads as TGTGCCAGCAGTCCTATAGGTGGTCGGGGCTCCTACGAGCAGTACTTC.